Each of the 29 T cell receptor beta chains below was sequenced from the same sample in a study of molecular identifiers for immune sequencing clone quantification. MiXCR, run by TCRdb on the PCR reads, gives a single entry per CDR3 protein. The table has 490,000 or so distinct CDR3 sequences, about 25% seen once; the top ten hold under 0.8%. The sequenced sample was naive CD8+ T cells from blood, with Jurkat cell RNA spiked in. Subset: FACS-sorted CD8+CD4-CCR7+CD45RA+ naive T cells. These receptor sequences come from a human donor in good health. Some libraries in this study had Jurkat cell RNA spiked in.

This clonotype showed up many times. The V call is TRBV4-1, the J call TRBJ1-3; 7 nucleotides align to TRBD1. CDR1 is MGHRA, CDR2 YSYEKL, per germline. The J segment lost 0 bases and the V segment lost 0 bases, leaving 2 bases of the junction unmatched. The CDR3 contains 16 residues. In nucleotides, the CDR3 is TGCGCCAGCAGCCAAGAGGGACAGCTCTCTGGAAACACCATATATTTT. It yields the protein CASSQEGQLSGNTIYF.

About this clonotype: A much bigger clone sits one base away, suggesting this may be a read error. This chain's CDR3 is CAWSVMGNTEALF. The CDR3 nucleotides read TGTGCCTGGAGTGTGATGGGAAACACTGAAGCTCTCTTT. The chain has TRBV30 and TRBJ1-1; D gene unclear. CDR3 length: 13 amino acids. The germline gives CDR1 GTSNPN, CDR2 SVGIG (reference sequence).

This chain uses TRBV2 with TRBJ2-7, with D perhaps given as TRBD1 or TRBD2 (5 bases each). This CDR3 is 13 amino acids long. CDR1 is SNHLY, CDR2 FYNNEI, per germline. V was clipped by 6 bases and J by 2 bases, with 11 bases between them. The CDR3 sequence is CASRGDVTYEQYF. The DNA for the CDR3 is TGTGCCAGCAGGGGGGACGTAACCTACGAGCAGTACTTC.

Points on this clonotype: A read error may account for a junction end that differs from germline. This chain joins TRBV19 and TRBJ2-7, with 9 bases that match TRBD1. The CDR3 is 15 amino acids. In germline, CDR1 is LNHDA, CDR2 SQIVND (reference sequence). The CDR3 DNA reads TGTGCCAGTAGTATGGGGACAGGGTCGTCCTACGAGCAGCACTTC. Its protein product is CASSMGTGSSYEQHF.

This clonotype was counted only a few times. This CDR3 reads CASSQDSLAGTNEQFF. The DNA of the CDR3 is TGCGCCAGCAGCCAAGATAGCCTAGCGGGAACCAATGAGCAGTTCTTC. The chain employs TRBV4-3 and TRBJ2-1; TRBD2 matches 9 bases. V trimming: 0 bases; J trimming: 6 bases; junction bases outside the gene matches: 6. This CDR3 has 16 amino acids. CDR1 is LGHNA, CDR2 YSLEER, per germline.

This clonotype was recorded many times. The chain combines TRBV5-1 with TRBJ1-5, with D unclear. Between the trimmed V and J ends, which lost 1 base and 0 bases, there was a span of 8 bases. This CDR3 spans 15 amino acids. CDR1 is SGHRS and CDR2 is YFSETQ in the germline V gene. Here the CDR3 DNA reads TGCGCCAGCAGCTTGTTGGGGAATAGCAATCAGCCCCAGCATTTT. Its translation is CASSLLGNSNQPQHF.

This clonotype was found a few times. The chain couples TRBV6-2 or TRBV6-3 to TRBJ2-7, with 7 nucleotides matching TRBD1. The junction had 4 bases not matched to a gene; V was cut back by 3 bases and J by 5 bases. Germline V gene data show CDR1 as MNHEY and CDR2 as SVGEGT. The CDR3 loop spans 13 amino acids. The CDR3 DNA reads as TGTGCCAGCAGTTATTCGACAGGGAACGAGCAGTACTTC. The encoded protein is CASSYSTGNEQYF.

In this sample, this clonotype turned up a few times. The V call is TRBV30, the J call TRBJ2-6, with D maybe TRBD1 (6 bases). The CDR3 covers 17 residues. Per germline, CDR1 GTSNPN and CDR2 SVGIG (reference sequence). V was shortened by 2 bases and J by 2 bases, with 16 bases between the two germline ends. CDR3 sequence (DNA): TGTGCCTGGAGTTTACAGGGTTCCTTAGCTGGGGCCAACGTCCTGACTTTC. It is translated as CAWSLQGSLAGANVLTF.

Written as DNA, the CDR3 is TGTGCCAGCAGTTACTCGGGTCAGTCTACTTACGAGCAGTACTTC. As protein: CASSYSGQSTYEQYF. This chain joins TRBV6-5 and TRBJ2-7; D is ambiguous. The CDR3 length is 15 residues. Between the trimmed V and J ends, which lost 0 bases and 4 bases, there was a span of 13 bases. Germline CDR1 MNHEY, CDR2 SVGAGI.

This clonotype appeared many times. CDR3 sequence reads: CASSVGSGANVLTF. The CDR3 DNA follows: TGTGCCAGCAGCGTAGGTTCAGGGGCCAACGTCCTGACTTTC. The V and J genes are TRBV9 and TRBJ2-6; D unclear. Germline CDR1 reads SGDLS; CDR2 reads YYNGEE. CDR3 length: 14 residues. Trimming removed 0 bases from V and 4 bases from J, with 5 bases in between.

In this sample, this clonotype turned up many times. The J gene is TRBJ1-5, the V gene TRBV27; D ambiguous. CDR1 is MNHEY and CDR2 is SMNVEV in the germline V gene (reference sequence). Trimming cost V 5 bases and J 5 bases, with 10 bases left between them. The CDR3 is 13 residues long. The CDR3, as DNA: TGTGCCAGCAGTGGTGAGGGCTATCAGCCCCAGCATTTT. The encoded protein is CASSGEGYQPQHF.

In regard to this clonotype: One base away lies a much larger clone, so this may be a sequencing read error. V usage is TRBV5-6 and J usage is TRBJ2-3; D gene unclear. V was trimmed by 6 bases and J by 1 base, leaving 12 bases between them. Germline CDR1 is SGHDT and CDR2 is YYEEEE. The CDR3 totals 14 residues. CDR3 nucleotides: TGTGCCAGCATCTATGCGGCTGGCACAGATACGCAGTATTTT. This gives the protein CASIYAAGTDTQYF.

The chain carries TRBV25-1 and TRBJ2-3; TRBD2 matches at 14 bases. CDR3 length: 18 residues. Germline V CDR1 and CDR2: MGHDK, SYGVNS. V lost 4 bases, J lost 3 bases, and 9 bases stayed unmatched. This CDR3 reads CASSGLRTSGRTTDTQYF. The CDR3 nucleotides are TGTGCCAGCAGTGGCCTCCGGACTAGCGGGAGGACGACAGATACGCAGTATTTT.

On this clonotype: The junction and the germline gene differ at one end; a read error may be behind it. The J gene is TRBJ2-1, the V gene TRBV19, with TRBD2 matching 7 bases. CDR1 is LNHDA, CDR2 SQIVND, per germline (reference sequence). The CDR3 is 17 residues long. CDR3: CASSLGLGLSSYNAQFF. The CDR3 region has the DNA TGTGCCAGTAGTCTAGGACTAGGACTAAGCTCCTACAATGCGCAGTTCTTC.

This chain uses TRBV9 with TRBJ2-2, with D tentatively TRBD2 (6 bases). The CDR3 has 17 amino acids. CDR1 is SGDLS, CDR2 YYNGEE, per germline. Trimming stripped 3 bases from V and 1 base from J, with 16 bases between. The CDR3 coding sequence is TGTGCCAGCAGCGCCCCTCGGGGTAGCGGGAACACCGGGGAGCTGTTTTTT. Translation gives CASSAPRGSGNTGELFF.

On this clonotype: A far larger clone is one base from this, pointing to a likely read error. CDR3 sequence reads: CSVEVNTEALF. CDR3 DNA sequence: TGCAGCGTTGAAGTGAACACTGAAGCTCTCTTT. The chain employs TRBV29-1 and TRBJ1-1, with unresolved D. CDR3 length: 11 residues. The germline V gene has CDR1 SQVTM and CDR2 ANQGSEA.

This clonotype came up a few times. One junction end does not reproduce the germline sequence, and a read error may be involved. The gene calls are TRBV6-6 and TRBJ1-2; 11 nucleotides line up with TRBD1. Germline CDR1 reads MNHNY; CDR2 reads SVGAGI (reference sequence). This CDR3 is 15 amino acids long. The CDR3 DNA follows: TGTGCCGGCAGTCCCCACCGGGACAGGGGGGACGGCTACACCTTC. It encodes CAGSPHRDRGDGYTF.

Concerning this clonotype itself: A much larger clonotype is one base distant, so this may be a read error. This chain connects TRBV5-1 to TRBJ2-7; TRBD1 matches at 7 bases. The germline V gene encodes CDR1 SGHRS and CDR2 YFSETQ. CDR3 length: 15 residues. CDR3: CASGLAGTEVYEQYF. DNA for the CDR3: TGCGCCAGCGGCTTAGCCGGGACAGAAGTCTACGAGCAGTACTTC. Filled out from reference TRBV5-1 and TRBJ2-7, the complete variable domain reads KAGVTQTPRYLIKTRGQQVTLSCSPISGHRSVSWYQQTPGQGLQFLFEYFSETQRNKGNFPGRFSGRQFSNSRSEMNVSTLELGDSALYLCASGLAGTEVYEQYFGPGTRLTVT.

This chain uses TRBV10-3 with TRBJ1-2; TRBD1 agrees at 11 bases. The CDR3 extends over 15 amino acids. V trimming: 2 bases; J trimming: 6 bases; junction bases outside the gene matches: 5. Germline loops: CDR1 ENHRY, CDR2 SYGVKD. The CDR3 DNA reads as TGTGCCATCAGTGAGGGACAGGGGGCCTTCAATGGCTACACCTTC. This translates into CAISEGQGAFNGYTF.

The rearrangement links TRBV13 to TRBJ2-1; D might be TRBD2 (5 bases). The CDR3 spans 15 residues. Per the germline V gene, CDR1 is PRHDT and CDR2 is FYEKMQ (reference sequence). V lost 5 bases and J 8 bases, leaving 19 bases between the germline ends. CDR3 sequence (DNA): TGTGCCAGCAGCATCAAACTAGTATATCTCCATGAGCAGTTCTTC. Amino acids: CASSIKLVYLHEQFF.

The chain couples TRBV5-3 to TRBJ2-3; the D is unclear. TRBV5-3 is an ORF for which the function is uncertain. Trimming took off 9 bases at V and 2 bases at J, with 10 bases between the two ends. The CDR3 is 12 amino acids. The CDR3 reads CATSKDTDTQYF. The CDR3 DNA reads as TGTGCCACCTCCAAGGACACAGATACGCAGTATTTT.

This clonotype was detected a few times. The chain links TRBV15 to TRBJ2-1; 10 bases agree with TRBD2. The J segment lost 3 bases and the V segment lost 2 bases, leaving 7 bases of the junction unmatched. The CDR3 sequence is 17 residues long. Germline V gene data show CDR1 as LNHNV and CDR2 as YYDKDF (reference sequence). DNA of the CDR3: TGTGCCACCAGCAGAAGTTTAGCGGGGGGTGTCTACAATGAGCAGTTCTTC. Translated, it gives CATSRSLAGGVYNEQFF.

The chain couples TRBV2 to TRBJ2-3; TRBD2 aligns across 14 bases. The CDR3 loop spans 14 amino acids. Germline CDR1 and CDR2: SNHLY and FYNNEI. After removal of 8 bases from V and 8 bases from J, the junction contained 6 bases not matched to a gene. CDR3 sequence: CASLGLAGAGTQYF. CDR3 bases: TGTGCCAGCCTGGGACTAGCGGGAGCAGGTACGCAGTATTTT.

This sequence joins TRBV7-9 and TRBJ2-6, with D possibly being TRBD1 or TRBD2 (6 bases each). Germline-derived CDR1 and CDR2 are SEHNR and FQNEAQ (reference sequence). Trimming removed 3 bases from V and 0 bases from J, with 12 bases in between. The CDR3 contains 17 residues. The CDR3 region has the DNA TGTGCCAGCAGCTTCACGCGGGACAACTCTGGGGCCAACGTCCTGACTTTC. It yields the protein CASSFTRDNSGANVLTF.

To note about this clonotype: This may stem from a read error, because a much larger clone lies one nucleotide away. CDR3 DNA sequence: TGCGCCAGCAGCTACGACAGTATGGACACTGAAGCTTTCTTT. It yields the protein CASSYDSMDTEAFF. The V gene is TRBV5-1, the J gene TRBJ1-1, with D maybe TRBD1 (5 bases). This CDR3 has 14 residues. The germline V and J ends were trimmed by 3 bases and 3 bases, with 12 bases remaining between them. From germline, CDR1 is SGHRS and CDR2 YFSETQ.

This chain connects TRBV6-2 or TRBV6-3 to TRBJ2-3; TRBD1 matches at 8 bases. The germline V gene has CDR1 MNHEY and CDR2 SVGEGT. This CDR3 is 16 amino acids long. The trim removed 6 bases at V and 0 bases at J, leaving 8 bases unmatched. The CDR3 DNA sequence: TGTGCCAGCAGGATTAACAGGGGGGAAAGCACAGATACGCAGTATTTT. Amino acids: CASRINRGESTDTQYF.

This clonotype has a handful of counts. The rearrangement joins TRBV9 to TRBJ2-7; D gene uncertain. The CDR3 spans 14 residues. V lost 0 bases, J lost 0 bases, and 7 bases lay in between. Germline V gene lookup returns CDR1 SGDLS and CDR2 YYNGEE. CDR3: CASSVGESSYEQYF. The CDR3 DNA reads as TGTGCCAGCAGCGTAGGAGAGAGCTCCTACGAGCAGTACTTC.

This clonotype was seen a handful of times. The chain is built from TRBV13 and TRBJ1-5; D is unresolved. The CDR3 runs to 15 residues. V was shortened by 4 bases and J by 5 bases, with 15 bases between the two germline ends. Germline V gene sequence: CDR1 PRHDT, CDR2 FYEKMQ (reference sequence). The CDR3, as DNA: TGTGCCAGCAGCTCCGGGCCCCAGGCGGATCAGCCCCAGCATTTT. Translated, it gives CASSSGPQADQPQHF.

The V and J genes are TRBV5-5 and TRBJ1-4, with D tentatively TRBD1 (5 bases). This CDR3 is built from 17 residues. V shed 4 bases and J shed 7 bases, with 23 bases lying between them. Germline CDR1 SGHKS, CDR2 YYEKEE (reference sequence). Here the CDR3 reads CASSPYRSRSEGEKLFF. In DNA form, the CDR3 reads TGTGCCAGCAGCCCTTACAGGAGTAGGAGTGAGGGTGAAAAACTGTTTTTT.